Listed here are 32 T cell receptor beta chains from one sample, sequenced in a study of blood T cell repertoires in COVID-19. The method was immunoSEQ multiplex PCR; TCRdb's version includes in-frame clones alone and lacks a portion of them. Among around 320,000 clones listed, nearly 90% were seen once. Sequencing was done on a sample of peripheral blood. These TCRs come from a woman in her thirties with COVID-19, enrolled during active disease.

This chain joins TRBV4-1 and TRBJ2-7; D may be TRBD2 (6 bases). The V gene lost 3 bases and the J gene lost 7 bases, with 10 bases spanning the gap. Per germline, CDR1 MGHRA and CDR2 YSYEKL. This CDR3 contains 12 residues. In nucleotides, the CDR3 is TGCGCCAGCAGCCACCCGGGGGTGGAGCAGTACTTC. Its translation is CASSHPGVEQYF.

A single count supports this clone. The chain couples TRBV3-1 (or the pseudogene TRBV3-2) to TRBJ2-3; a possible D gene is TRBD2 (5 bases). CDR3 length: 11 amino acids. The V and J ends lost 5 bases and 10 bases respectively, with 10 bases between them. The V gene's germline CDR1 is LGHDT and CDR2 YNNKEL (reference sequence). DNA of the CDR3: TGTGCCAGCAGCTTCCAGGAGGCGCAGTATTTT. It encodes CASSFQEAQYF.

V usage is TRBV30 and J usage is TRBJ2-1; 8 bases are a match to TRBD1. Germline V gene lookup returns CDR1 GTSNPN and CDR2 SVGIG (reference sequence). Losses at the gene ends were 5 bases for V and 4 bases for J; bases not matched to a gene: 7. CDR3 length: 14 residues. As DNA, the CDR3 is TGTGCCTGGCGGGCAGGGGGCCCATACAATGAGCAGTTCTTC. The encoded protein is CAWRAGGPYNEQFF.

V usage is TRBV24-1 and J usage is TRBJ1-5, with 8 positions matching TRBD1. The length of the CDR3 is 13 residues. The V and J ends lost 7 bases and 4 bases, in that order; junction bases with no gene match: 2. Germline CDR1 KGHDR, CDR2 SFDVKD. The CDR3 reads CATSRQGNQPQHF. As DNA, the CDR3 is TGTGCCACCAGCCGACAGGGGAATCAGCCCCAGCATTTT.

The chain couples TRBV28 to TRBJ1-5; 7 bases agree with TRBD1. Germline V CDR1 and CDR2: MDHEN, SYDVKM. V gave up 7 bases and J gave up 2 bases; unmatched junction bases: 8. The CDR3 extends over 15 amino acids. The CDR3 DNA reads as TGTGCCAGCACCCCCAGGGGGGTTGGCAATCAGCCCCAGCATTTT. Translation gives CASTPRGVGNQPQHF.

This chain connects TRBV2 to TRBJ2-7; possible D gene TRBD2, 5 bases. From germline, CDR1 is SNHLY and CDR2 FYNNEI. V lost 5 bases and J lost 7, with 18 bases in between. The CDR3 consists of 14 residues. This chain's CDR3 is CASSLSGQAGEQYF. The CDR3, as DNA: TGTGCCAGCAGTTTATCAGGTCAGGCGGGTGAGCAGTACTTC. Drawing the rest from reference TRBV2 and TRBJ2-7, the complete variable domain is EPEVTQTPSHQVTQMGQEVILRCVPISNHLYFYWYRQILGQKVEFLVSFYNNEISEKSEIFDDQFSVERPDGSNFTLKIRSTKLEDSAMYFCASSLSGQAGEQYFGPGTRLTVT.

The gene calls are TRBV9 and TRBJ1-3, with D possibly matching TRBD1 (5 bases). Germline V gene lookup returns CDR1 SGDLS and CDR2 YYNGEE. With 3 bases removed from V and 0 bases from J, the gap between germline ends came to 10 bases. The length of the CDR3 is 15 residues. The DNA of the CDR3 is TGTGCCAGCAGCGGCCAGACAGTCTCTGGAAACACCATATATTTT. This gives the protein CASSGQTVSGNTIYF.

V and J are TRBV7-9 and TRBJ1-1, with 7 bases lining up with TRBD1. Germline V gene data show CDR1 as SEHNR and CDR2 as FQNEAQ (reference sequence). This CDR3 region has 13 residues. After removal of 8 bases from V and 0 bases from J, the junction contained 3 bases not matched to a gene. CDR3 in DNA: TGTGCCAGCGGGGACAGCATGAACACTGAAGCTTTCTTT. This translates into CASGDSMNTEAFF.

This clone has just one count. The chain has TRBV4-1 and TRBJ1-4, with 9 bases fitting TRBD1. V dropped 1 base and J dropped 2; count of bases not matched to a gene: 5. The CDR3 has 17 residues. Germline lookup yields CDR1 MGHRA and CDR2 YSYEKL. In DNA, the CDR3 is TGCGCCAGCAGCCAAGCAGGACAGGGGCGGACTAATGAAAAACTGTTTTTT. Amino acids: CASSQAGQGRTNEKLFF.

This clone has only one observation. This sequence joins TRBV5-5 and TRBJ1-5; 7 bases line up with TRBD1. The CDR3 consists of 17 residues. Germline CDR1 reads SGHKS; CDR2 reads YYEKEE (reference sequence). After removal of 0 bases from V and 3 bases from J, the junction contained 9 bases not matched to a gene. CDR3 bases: TGTGCCAGCAGCTTGGTTGGGACAGCTCGACTCAATCAGCCCCAGCATTTT. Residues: CASSLVGTARLNQPQHF.

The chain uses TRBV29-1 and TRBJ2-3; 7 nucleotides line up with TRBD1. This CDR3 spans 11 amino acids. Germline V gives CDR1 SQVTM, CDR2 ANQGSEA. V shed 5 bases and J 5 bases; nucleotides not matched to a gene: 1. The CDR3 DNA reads TGCAGCGTTAGACAGGGAGATACGCAGTATTTT. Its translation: CSVRQGDTQYF.

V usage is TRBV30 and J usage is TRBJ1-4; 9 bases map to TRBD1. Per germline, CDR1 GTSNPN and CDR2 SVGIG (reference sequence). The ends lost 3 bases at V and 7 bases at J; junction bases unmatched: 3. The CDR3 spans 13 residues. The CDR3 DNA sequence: TGTGCCTGGAGCCGGACAGGGGCTGAAAAACTGTTTTTT. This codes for CAWSRTGAEKLFF.

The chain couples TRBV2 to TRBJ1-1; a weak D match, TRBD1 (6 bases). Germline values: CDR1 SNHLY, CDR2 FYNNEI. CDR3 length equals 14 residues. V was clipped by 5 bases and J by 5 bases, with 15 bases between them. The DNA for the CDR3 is TGTGCCAGCAGTTGGGTAGGGGGAAGAACTGAAGCTTTCTTT. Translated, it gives CASSWVGGRTEAFF.

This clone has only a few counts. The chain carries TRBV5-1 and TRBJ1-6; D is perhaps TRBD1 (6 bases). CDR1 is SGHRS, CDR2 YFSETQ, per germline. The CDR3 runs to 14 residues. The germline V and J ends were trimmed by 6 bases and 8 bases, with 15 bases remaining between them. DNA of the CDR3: TGCGCCAGCACCCCGACAGGAGATGATTCACCCCTCCACTTT. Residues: CASTPTGDDSPLHF.

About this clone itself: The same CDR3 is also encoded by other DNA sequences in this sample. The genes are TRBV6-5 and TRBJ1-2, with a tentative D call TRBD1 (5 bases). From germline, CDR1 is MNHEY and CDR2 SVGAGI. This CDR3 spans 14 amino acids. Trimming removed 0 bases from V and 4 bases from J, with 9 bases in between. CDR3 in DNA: TGTGCCAGCAGTTACTCTGGTAGGGGCTATGGCTACACCTTC. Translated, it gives CASSYSGRGYGYTF.

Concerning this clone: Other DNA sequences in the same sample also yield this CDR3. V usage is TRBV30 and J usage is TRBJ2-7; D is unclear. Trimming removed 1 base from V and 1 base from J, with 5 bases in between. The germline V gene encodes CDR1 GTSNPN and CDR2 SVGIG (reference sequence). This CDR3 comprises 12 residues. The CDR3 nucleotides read TGTGCCTGGAGTGAGACTTCCTACGAGCAGTACTTC. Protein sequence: CAWSETSYEQYF.

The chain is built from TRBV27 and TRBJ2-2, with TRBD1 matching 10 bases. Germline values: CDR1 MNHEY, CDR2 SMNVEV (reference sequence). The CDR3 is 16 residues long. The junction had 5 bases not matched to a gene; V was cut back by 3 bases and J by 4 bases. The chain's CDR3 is CASSLPGTGVTGELFF. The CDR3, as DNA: TGTGCCAGCAGTTTGCCAGGGACAGGGGTCACCGGGGAGCTGTTTTTT.

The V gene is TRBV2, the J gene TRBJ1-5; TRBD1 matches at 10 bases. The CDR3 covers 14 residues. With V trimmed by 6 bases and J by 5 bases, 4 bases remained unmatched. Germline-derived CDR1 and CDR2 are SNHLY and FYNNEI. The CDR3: CASRGDRGYQPQHF. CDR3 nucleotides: TGTGCCAGCAGGGGGGACAGGGGATATCAGCCCCAGCATTTT.

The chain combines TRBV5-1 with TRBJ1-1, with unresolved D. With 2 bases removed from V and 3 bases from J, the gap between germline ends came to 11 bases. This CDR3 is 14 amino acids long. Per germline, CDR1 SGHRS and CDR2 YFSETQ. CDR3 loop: CASSFEGGDTEAFF. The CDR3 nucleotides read TGCGCCAGCAGCTTTGAGGGCGGAGACACTGAAGCTTTCTTT.

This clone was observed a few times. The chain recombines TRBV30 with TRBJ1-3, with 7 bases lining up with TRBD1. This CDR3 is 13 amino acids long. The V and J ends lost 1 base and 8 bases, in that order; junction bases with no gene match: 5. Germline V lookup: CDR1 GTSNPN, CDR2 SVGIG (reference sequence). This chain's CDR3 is CAWSGQGRYTIYF. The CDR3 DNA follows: TGTGCCTGGAGTGGACAGGGTAGATACACCATATATTTT.

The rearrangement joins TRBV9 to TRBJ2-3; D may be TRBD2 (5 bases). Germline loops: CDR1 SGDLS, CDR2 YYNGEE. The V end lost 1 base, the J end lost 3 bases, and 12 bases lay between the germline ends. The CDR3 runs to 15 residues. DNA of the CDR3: TGTGCCAGCAGCGTAAAGAGGGATAGGACAGATACGCAGTATTTT. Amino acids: CASSVKRDRTDTQYF.

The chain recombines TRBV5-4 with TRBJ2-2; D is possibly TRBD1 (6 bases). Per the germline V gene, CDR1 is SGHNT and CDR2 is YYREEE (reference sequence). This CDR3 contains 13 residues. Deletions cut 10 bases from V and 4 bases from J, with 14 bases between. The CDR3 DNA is TGTGCCGGACACAGGGTAGGCACCGGGGAGCTGTTTTTT. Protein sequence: CAGHRVGTGELFF. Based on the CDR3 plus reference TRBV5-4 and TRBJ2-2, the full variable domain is ETGVTQSPTHLIKTRGQQVTLRCSSQSGHNTVSWYQQALGQGPQFIFQYYREEENGRGNFPPRFSGLQFPNYSSELNVNALELDDSALYLCAGHRVGTGELFFGEGSRLTVL.

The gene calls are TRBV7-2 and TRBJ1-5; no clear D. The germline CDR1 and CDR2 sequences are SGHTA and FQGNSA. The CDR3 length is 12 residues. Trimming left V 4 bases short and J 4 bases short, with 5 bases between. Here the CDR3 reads CASSSTNQPQHF. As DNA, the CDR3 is TGTGCCAGCAGCTCAACTAATCAGCCCCAGCATTTT.

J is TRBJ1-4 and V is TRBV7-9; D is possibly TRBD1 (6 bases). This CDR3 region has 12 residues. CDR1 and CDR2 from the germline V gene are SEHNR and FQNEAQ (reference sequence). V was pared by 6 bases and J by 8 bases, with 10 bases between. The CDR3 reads CASRQDSEKLFF. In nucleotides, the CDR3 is TGTGCCAGCAGACAGGACAGCGAAAAACTGTTTTTT.

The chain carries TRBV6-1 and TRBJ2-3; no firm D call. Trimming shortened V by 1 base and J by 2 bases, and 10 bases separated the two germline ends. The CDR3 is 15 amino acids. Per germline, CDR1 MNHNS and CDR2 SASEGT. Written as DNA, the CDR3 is TGTGCCAGCAGTGAAGGTGGAGTCCCCACAGATACGCAGTATTTT. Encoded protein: CASSEGGVPTDTQYF.

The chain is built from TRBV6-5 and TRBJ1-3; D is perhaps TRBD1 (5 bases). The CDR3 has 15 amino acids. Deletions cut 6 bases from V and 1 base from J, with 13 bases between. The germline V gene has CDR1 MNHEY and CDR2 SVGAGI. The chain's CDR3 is CASSWGRGSGNTIYF. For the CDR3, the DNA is TGTGCCAGCAGCTGGGGCCGAGGATCTGGAAACACCATATATTTT.

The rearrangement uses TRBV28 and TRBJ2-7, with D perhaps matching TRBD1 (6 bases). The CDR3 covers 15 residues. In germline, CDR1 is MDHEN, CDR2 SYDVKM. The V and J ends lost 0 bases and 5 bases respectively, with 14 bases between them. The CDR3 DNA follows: TGTGCCAGCAGTTTATGGGGGGCAGGTGTAGACGAGCAGTACTTC. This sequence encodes CASSLWGAGVDEQYF. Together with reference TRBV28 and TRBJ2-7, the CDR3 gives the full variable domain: DVKVTQSSRYLVKRTGEKVFLECVQDMDHENMFWYRQDPGLGLRLIYFSYDVKMKEKGDIPEGYSVSREKKERFSLILESASTNQTSMYLCASSLWGAGVDEQYFGPGTRLTVT.

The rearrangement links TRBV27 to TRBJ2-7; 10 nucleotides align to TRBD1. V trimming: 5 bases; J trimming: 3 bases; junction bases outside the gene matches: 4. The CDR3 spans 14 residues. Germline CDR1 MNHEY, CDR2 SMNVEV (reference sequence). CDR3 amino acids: CASSTGTGVYEQYF. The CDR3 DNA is TGTGCCAGCAGTACCGGGACAGGGGTCTACGAGCAGTACTTC.

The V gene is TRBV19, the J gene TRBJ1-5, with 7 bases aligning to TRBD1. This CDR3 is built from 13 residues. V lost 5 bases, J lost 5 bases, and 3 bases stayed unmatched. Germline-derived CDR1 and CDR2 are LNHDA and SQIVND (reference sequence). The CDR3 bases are TGTGCCAGTAGTGCGGGGACAGATCAGCCCCAGCATTTT. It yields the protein CASSAGTDQPQHF.

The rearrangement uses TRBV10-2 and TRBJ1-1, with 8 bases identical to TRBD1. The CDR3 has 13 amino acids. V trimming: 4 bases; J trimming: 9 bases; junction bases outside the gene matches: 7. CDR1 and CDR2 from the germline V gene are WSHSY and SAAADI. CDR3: CASSGNRGEKAFF. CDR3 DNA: TGCGCCAGCAGTGGGAACAGGGGGGAAAAAGCTTTCTTT.

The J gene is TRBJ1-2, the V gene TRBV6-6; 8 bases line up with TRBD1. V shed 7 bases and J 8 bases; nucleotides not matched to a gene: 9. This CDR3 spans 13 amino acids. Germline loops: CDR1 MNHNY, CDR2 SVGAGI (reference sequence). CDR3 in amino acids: CASTHPRGHGYTF. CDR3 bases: TGTGCCAGCACCCACCCCAGGGGGCACGGCTACACCTTC.

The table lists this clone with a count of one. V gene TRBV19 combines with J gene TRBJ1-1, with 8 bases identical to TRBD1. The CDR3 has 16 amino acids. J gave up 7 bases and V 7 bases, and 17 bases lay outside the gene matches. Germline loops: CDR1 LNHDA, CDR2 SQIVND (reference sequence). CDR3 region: CASKTRQAGGKFEAFF. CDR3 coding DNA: TGTGCCAGTAAAACTCGGCAGGCAGGGGGCAAATTTGAAGCTTTCTTT.